This TCR beta chain was obtained from a study of beta chain features in type 1 diabetes. Looking at the study overall: When patients were set against healthy donors, age, gender and cell yields were similar.

This CDR3 comprises 15 residues. Trimming left V 5 bases short and J 4 bases short, with 15 bases between. CDR1 is SGHTA, CDR2 FQGNSA, per germline. General observations from the study: Shorter TCRB CDR3s, moderately but significantly so, were found in Type 1 diabetes patients in all four CD4+ subsets.

Turning to this clone: What it recognizes is unknown.

The investigators reverse transcribed all of the isolated RNA, so they sequenced expressed TCRB transcripts. This table comes from immunoSEQ multiplex PCR, and its TCRdb copy is limited to in-frame clones, with some not included. The sample lists around 690,000 clones; around 12% were seen once. Input material: naive CD4+ T cells from blood. This receptor was taken from a young man with type 1 diabetes. The chain is built from TRBV7-2 and TRBJ2-1, with D possibly called TRBD1 or TRBD2 (5 bases each). The CDR3 is CASSRASGSYNEQFF. The CDR3 coding sequence is TGTGCCAGCAGCCGGGCATCAGGGAGTTACAATGAGCAGTTCTTC.